One and the same sample provided the 27 T cell receptor beta chains below, sequenced in a study of T cell responses to AZD1222 COVID-19 vaccine. Sequencing was performed with immunoSEQ multiplex PCR; in TCRdb, only in-frame clones are kept and a portion is missing. Seen here are about 81,000 clones, approximately 90% observed once, and the top ten hold 8%. Sample: peripheral blood, taken 28 days after the second AZD1222 dose. The receptor set was obtained from an adult who received the AZD1222 COVID-19 vaccine.

The J gene is TRBJ1-4, the V gene TRBV19; D call uncertain. The CDR3 is 12 amino acids. Germline-derived CDR1 and CDR2 are LNHDA and SQIVND (reference sequence). V was cut by 5 bases and J by 7 bases, with 8 bases left in between. The CDR3 bases are TGTGCCAGTAGTCGCGAGGTTGAAAAACTGTTTTTT. Translation gives CASSREVEKLFF.

This clone was counted once. The chain employs TRBV7-2 and TRBJ1-1; D might be TRBD1 (5 bases). V shed 5 bases and J shed 0 bases, with 13 bases lying between them. The CDR3 has 15 amino acids. Per the germline V gene, CDR1 is SGHTA and CDR2 is FQGNSA. CDR3 coding DNA: TGTGCCAGCAGCCCCCAGGGCGGACTGAACACTGAAGCTTTCTTT. It translates to CASSPQGGLNTEAFF.

J is TRBJ1-5 and V is TRBV18, with D maybe TRBD1 (6 bases). Germline V lookup: CDR1 KGHSH, CDR2 LQKENI. The CDR3 is 15 amino acids. The germline V and J ends were trimmed by 6 bases and 4 bases, with 16 bases remaining between them. CDR3: CASSGTPAQNQPQHF. CDR3 in DNA: TGTGCCAGCTCGGGGACACCGGCGCAAAATCAGCCCCAGCATTTT.

This sequence joins TRBV28 and TRBJ1-3; D not certain. V lost 1 base, J lost 4 bases, and 11 bases lay in between. The germline gives CDR1 MDHEN, CDR2 SYDVKM. The CDR3 has 15 residues. The CDR3 reads CASSLSSGSGNTIYF. The CDR3, as DNA: TGTGCCAGCAGTTTATCCTCGGGTTCCGGAAACACCATATATTTT.

The V call is TRBV6-1, the J call TRBJ2-1, with D perhaps matching TRBD2 (5 bases). The V end was cut by 2 bases, the J end by 5 bases, with 13 bases between. The CDR3 loop spans 15 amino acids. Germline assignment: CDR1 MNHNS and CDR2 SASEGT. CDR3 protein: CASSEKRLGHNEQFF. The CDR3 DNA reads TGTGCCAGCAGTGAAAAGCGGCTAGGACACAATGAGCAGTTCTTC.

This rearrangement joins TRBV28 to TRBJ1-2, with 10 bases that match TRBD1. Germline V lookup: CDR1 MDHEN, CDR2 SYDVKM. This CDR3 is 15 amino acids long. With 5 bases clipped from V and 6 bases from J, the junction kept 9 bases outside the gene matches. As DNA, the CDR3 is TGTGCCAGCAGTCCTTTCCGGGACAGGGGTCATGGCTACACCTTC. This codes for CASSPFRDRGHGYTF.

This clone came up once. The chain has TRBV7-9 and TRBJ2-1, with TRBD2 matching 11 bases. The CDR3 is 15 amino acids. The germline CDR1 and CDR2 sequences are SEHNR and FQNEAQ (reference sequence). Trimming cost V 5 bases and J 5 bases; bases outside gene matches: 5. The CDR3 region has the DNA TGTGCCAGCAGCGAGACGGGACTAGCGGACAATGAGCAGTTCTTC. This codes for CASSETGLADNEQFF.

The CDR3 bases are TGTGCCAGCAGCTCCCAGGGTGCAGATACGCAGTATTTT. Amino acids: CASSSQGADTQYF. The rearrangement uses TRBV7-9 and TRBJ2-3; D is perhaps TRBD1 (5 bases). Looked up from germline, CDR1 is SEHNR and CDR2 is FQNEAQ (reference sequence). V was pared by 4 bases and J by 4 bases, with 9 bases between. This CDR3 contains 13 residues.

The V and J genes are TRBV6-1 and TRBJ1-1, with D uncertain. V was cut by 3 bases and J by 0 bases, with 8 bases left in between. CDR1 MNHNS and CDR2 SASEGT come from the germline V gene. This CDR3 is built from 14 residues. The chain's CDR3 is CASSDRAMNTEAFF. In DNA, the CDR3 is TGTGCCAGCAGTGACCGGGCTATGAACACTGAAGCTTTCTTT.

The chain uses TRBV19 and TRBJ2-2, with 7 bases matching TRBD1. V lost 6 bases to trimming and J lost 0 bases; unmatched junction nucleotides: 1. The CDR3 is 14 amino acids. Germline CDR1 and CDR2: LNHDA and SQIVND (reference sequence). DNA for the CDR3: TGTGCCAGTAGGGACAGGCCGAACACCGGGGAGCTGTTTTTT. Its protein is CASRDRPNTGELFF.

This CDR3 reads CASQRASGSSGANVLTF. In DNA, the CDR3 is TGTGCCAGCCAGCGGGCAAGTGGGTCCTCTGGGGCCAACGTCCTGACTTTC. J is TRBJ2-6 and V is TRBV25-1; a weak D match, TRBD2 (6 bases). Germline V CDR1 and CDR2: MGHDK, SYGVNS. This CDR3 spans 17 amino acids. V was cut by 8 bases and J by 0 bases, with 17 bases left in between.

The genes are TRBV5-1 and TRBJ2-7; 7 nucleotides align to TRBD1. From germline, CDR1 is SGHRS and CDR2 YFSETQ. J was trimmed by 3 bases and V by 1 base; bases with no gene match: 7. The CDR3 extends over 15 amino acids. The CDR3, as DNA: TGCGCCAGCAGCTTGAATACAGGGGAACGCTACGAGCAGTACTTC. Translated: CASSLNTGERYEQYF.

CDR3 region: CSARPLREQFF. DNA for the CDR3: TGCAGTGCTAGGCCGTTGCGGGAGCAGTTCTTC. This chain links TRBV20-1 with TRBJ2-1; D not resolved. The ends were cut back, 3 bases at V and 10 bases at J, with 10 bases in the middle. The CDR3 consists of 11 residues. Germline lookup yields CDR1 DFQATT and CDR2 SNEGSKA (reference sequence).

For the CDR3, the DNA is TGTGCCAGCAGTGGGGGGGACGGGACTAGCTTTTACGAGCAGTACTTC. Translating it yields CASSGGDGTSFYEQYF. J is TRBJ2-7 and V is TRBV28; TRBD2 aligns across 9 bases. V gave up 5 bases and J gave up 4 bases; unmatched junction bases: 12. The CDR3 runs 16 residues. The germline gives CDR1 MDHEN, CDR2 SYDVKM. The whole variable domain, remainder taken from reference TRBV28 and TRBJ2-7, is DVKVTQSSRYLVKRTGEKVFLECVQDMDHENMFWYRQDPGLGLRLIYFSYDVKMKEKGDIPEGYSVSREKKERFSLILESASTNQTSMYLCASSGGDGTSFYEQYFGPGTRLTVT.

This sequence joins TRBV7-9 and TRBJ1-6; no clear D gene. V was trimmed by 5 bases and J by 5 bases, leaving 7 bases between them. Germline V CDR1 and CDR2: SEHNR, FQNEAQ (reference sequence). The CDR3 totals 13 residues. The CDR3 sequence: CASSQDDNSPLHF. The CDR3 DNA reads as TGTGCCAGCAGCCAGGACGATAATTCACCCCTCCACTTT.

The chain links TRBV19 to TRBJ1-4; 9 bases are shared with TRBD1. CDR3 length equals 17 residues. V shed 3 bases, J shed 0 bases, and the junction held 5 bases outside the gene matches. From germline, CDR1 is LNHDA and CDR2 SQIVND (reference sequence). This CDR3 reads CASSITRQGATNEKLFF. DNA of the CDR3: TGTGCCAGTAGTATTACTCGACAGGGGGCAACTAATGAAAAACTGTTTTTT.

V usage is TRBV2 and J usage is TRBJ2-1, with TRBD2 matching 11 bases. The germline gives CDR1 SNHLY, CDR2 FYNNEI. The CDR3 contains 15 residues. V trimming: 3 bases; J trimming: 10 bases; junction bases outside the gene matches: 8. CDR3 in amino acids: CASSDRGSGRAEQFF. CDR3 in DNA: TGTGCCAGCAGTGACCGGGGTAGCGGGAGGGCCGAGCAGTTCTTC.

The chain employs TRBV7-8 and TRBJ2-7; D is uncertain. Trimming shortened V by 2 bases and J by 3 bases, and 11 bases separated the two germline ends. The CDR3 consists of 14 residues. In germline, CDR1 is SGHVS, CDR2 FQNEAQ. This CDR3 is CASSLNDKGYEQYF. CDR3 nucleotide sequence: TGTGCCAGCAGCTTAAATGACAAAGGCTACGAGCAGTACTTC.

The V gene is TRBV5-5, the J gene TRBJ1-5; no reliable D call. The CDR3 sequence is 13 residues long. V gave up 0 bases and J gave up 7 bases, with 8 bases separating them. Germline assignment: CDR1 SGHKS and CDR2 YYEKEE (reference sequence). The CDR3 nucleotides read TGTGCCAGCAGCTTGGCCGAGGTCCAGCCCCAGCATTTT. Its translation is CASSLAEVQPQHF.

J is TRBJ2-7 and V is TRBV18; TRBD2 agrees at 9 bases. This CDR3 has 16 residues. Per germline, CDR1 KGHSH and CDR2 LQKENI. V lost 6 bases, J lost 1 base, and 10 bases stayed unmatched. CDR3 in amino acids: CASSPSGNRGSYEQYF. The DNA for the CDR3 is TGTGCCAGCTCCCCTAGCGGGAACCGGGGATCCTACGAGCAGTACTTC.

This clone was counted once. This rearrangement joins TRBV6-5 to TRBJ2-5; no definite D call. V lost 6 bases and J 2 bases, leaving 10 bases between the germline ends. The CDR3 length is 13 residues. The germline V gene encodes CDR1 MNHEY and CDR2 SVGAGI. CDR3: CASRGRLQETQYF. The CDR3 nucleotides read TGTGCCAGCAGAGGGCGATTACAAGAGACCCAGTACTTC.

In this sample, this clone turned up once. The chain carries TRBV27 and TRBJ2-4; the match to TRBD1 covers 11 bases. V gave up 2 bases and J gave up 6 bases; unmatched junction bases: 6. Germline lookup yields CDR1 MNHEY and CDR2 SMNVEV (reference sequence). The CDR3 has 16 residues. The DNA of the CDR3 is TGTGCCAGCAGTTTACGCGGGACAGGGGGACGAAACATTCAGTACTTC. Its translation: CASSLRGTGGRNIQYF.

The chain has TRBV14 and TRBJ2-2; 12 nucleotides agree with TRBD1. V shed 2 bases and J 5 bases; nucleotides not matched to a gene: 3. The CDR3 totals 16 residues. Looked up from germline, CDR1 is SGHDN and CDR2 is FVKESK. The CDR3 here is CASSQTGQGATGELFF. The CDR3 bases are TGTGCCAGCAGCCAAACGGGACAGGGGGCGACCGGGGAGCTGTTTTTT.

The sample holds a few counts of this clone. CDR3 residues: CASSFMGTDGYTF. The CDR3 bases are TGTGCCAGCAGTTTCATGGGGACGGATGGCTACACCTTC. V is TRBV27 and J is TRBJ1-2, with a possible D match to TRBD1 (5 bases). Germline V gene lookup returns CDR1 MNHEY and CDR2 SMNVEV (reference sequence). This CDR3 spans 13 amino acids. V dropped 3 bases and J dropped 6 bases, with 11 bases sitting between them.

The gene calls are TRBV6-6 and TRBJ2-3, with 13 bases aligning to TRBD2. The V segment lost 10 bases and the J segment 5 bases; nucleotides outside the gene matches: 3. This CDR3 is 13 amino acids long. Per germline, CDR1 MNHNY and CDR2 SVGAGI (reference sequence). Here the CDR3 DNA reads TGTGCCACCAGACTAGCGGGGGGAGATACGCAGTATTTT. This sequence encodes CATRLAGGDTQYF.

V and J are TRBV7-9 and TRBJ2-1; TRBD2 matches at 15 bases. The CDR3 has 16 residues. V was pared by 4 bases and J by 9 bases, with 7 bases of the junction left unmatched. CDR1 and CDR2 from the germline V gene are SEHNR and FQNEAQ (reference sequence). The CDR3 DNA sequence: TGTGCCAGCAGCTCCGCCGGGACTAGCGGGAGGAGTGAGCAGTTCTTC. Its translation is CASSSAGTSGRSEQFF.

J is TRBJ2-5 and V is TRBV5-1, with 7 positions matching TRBD1. Trimming cost V 4 bases and J 3 bases; bases outside gene matches: 6. Looked up from germline, CDR1 is SGHRS and CDR2 is YFSETQ. The CDR3 loop spans 14 amino acids. CDR3 DNA sequence: TGCGCCAGCAGCCCCGGGGACAGAGAAGAGACCCAGTACTTC. Encoded protein: CASSPGDREETQYF.